The 32 T cell receptor beta chains below come from one sample, sequenced in a study of cytomegalovirus exposure and HLA in healthy donors. Vbeta (60) and Jbeta (13) primers were used in the PCR. Profiling relied on immunoSEQ multiplex PCR, and the TCRdb table lists in-frame clones only, not all of them. The data hold roughly 90,000 clones, with 70% to 90% observed a single time. The sequenced sample consisted of PBMCs. The receptors derive from a man aged 18 to 29 in good health and CMV-seronegative.

CDR3 in DNA: TGCGCCAGCAGCCCGGGGGACAGGGGGTCCTACGAGCAGTACTTC. Translating gives CASSPGDRGSYEQYF. The V call is TRBV5-1, the J call TRBJ2-5; 11 bases match TRBD1. The closer fit of TRBJ2-7 to the DNA end suggests the J call may be wrong. CDR3 size: 15 residues. CDR1 and CDR2 (germline): SGHRS, YFSETQ.

The sample holds a few counts of this clone. The sample holds other DNA sequences that translate to the same CDR3. The chain carries TRBV5-6 and TRBJ1-1; D gene uncertain. With 0 bases removed from V and 3 bases from J, the gap between germline ends came to 3 bases. This CDR3 has 12 residues. Per the germline V gene, CDR1 is SGHDT and CDR2 is YYEEEE. The CDR3 reads CASSLGDTEAFF. The CDR3 DNA reads as TGTGCCAGCAGCTTGGGAGACACTGAAGCTTTCTTT.

The V and J genes are TRBV19 and TRBJ1-1, with D perhaps matching TRBD1 (5 bases). There are 13 residues in the CDR3. V was cut by 7 bases and J by 4 bases, with 13 bases left in between. Looked up from germline, CDR1 is LNHDA and CDR2 is SQIVND (reference sequence). CDR3 protein: CASKKSGGTEAFF. The DNA for the CDR3 is TGTGCCAGTAAAAAGTCGGGGGGCACTGAAGCTTTCTTT.

This clone is a singleton in its sample. This chain connects TRBV11-1 to TRBJ2-7; no clear D. Germline CDR1 is SGHAT and CDR2 is FQDESV (reference sequence). Deletions cut 0 bases from V and 5 bases from J, with 5 bases between. The CDR3 has 12 amino acids. The CDR3 loop reads CASSLARNEQYF. DNA of the CDR3: TGTGCCAGCAGCTTAGCGCGCAACGAGCAGTACTTC.

This chain links TRBV9 with TRBJ2-1, with 13 bases aligning to TRBD2. The length of the CDR3 is 18 residues. The germline gives CDR1 SGDLS, CDR2 YYNGEE. The V segment lost 3 bases and the J segment 10 bases; nucleotides outside the gene matches: 16. CDR3 DNA: TGTGCCAGCAGCGCCTCAACTAAGGGGACTAGCGGGGCATGGGAGCAGTTCTTC. Its translation: CASSASTKGTSGAWEQFF. The full variable domain, its missing parts supplied by reference TRBV9 and TRBJ2-1, is DSGVTQTPKHLITATGQRVTLRCSPRSGDLSVYWYQQSLDQGLQFLIQYYNGEERAKGNILERFSAQQFPDLHSELNLSSLELGDSALYFCASSASTKGTSGAWEQFFGPGTRLTVL.

The chain recombines TRBV11-2 with TRBJ1-2; D is ambiguous. Trimming took 2 bases from V and 2 from J, leaving 12 bases between them. This CDR3 contains 15 residues. Germline V CDR1 and CDR2: SGHAT, FQNNGV. CDR3 nucleotides: TGTGCCAGCAGCTTATCGGTTGGGCAGAACTATGGCTACACCTTC. Translating it yields CASSLSVGQNYGYTF.

J is TRBJ1-2 and V is TRBV2; 9 bases match TRBD1. The V gene's germline CDR1 is SNHLY and CDR2 FYNNEI. The V and J ends lost 6 bases and 8 bases, in that order; junction bases with no gene match: 13. The CDR3 consists of 15 residues. The CDR3 coding sequence is TGTGCCAGCAGACCCACTCTACAGGGGGCAGGAGGCTACACCTTC. Protein sequence: CASRPTLQGAGGYTF.

The genes are TRBV5-4 and TRBJ1-5, with 8 bases identical to TRBD1. V shed 2 bases and J 2 bases; nucleotides not matched to a gene: 6. Per germline, CDR1 SGHNT and CDR2 YYREEE (reference sequence). This CDR3 comprises 16 residues. The CDR3 region has the DNA TGTGCCAGCAGCTTTTACGACAGGGGAGGCAATCAGCCCCAGCATTTT. Protein product: CASSFYDRGGNQPQHF.

The chain recombines TRBV6-1 with TRBJ2-6; 7 bases are a match to TRBD1. Looked up from germline, CDR1 is MNHNS and CDR2 is SASEGT. The length of the CDR3 is 15 residues. The V and J ends lost 6 bases and 12 bases, in that order; junction bases with no gene match: 14. Here the CDR3 DNA reads TGTGCCAGCAGCGTCCGGGACAGCCCAAACAGCGTCCTGACTTTC. It translates to CASSVRDSPNSVLTF.

This clone has more than one count but fewer than ten. The gene calls are TRBV7-3 and TRBJ2-1, with D possibly being TRBD2 (6 bases). CDR1 and CDR2 (germline): SGHTA, FQGTGA. CDR3 size: 16 residues. The germline V and J ends were trimmed by 1 base and 2 bases, with 12 bases remaining between them. This CDR3 reads CASSLMAGQAYNEQFF. The CDR3 DNA sequence: TGTGCCAGCAGCTTAATGGCGGGGCAGGCCTACAATGAGCAGTTCTTC.

The chain couples TRBV7-8 to TRBJ1-5, with 7 bases fitting TRBD1. The germline CDR1 and CDR2 sequences are SGHVS and FQNEAQ. The CDR3 sequence is 14 residues long. After removal of 1 base from V and 10 bases from J, the junction contained 7 bases not matched to a gene. The CDR3 loop reads CASSLGGGQDPQHF. The CDR3 nucleotides read TGTGCCAGCAGCTTAGGAGGGGGCCAAGACCCCCAGCATTTT.

The chain uses TRBV28 and TRBJ1-2; 7 positions match TRBD1. V was pared by 6 bases and J by 6 bases, with 7 bases of the junction left unmatched. The V gene's germline CDR1 is MDHEN and CDR2 SYDVKM. This CDR3 contains 13 residues. CDR3 region: CASSADRVDGYTF. CDR3 nucleotide sequence: TGTGCCAGCAGCGCCGACAGGGTGGATGGCTACACCTTC.

This sequence joins TRBV7-9 and TRBJ2-5; 10 nucleotides line up with TRBD1. The J call may be wrong; the DNA end is better matched by TRBJ2-7. The V gene's germline CDR1 is SEHNR and CDR2 FQNEAQ (reference sequence). CDR3 length equals 15 residues. CDR3 DNA: TGTGCCAGCAGCTTAGTAGGACAGGGGGCCTACGAGCAGTACTTC. It yields the protein CASSLVGQGAYEQYF.

The chain employs TRBV2 and TRBJ2-6; 8 bases map to TRBD1. The CDR3 runs 12 residues. With V trimmed by 2 bases and J by 16 bases, 4 bases remained unmatched. In germline, CDR1 is SNHLY, CDR2 FYNNEI. CDR3 sequence (DNA): TGTGCCAGCAGTGAAAGGAGGGACAGGCTGACTTTC. Translation: CASSERRDRLTF.

The chain recombines TRBV6-6 with TRBJ2-7, with 10 bases that match TRBD1. The V and J ends lost 5 bases and 2 bases, in that order; junction bases with no gene match: 9. Germline values: CDR1 MNHNY, CDR2 SVGAGI (reference sequence). This CDR3 comprises 16 residues. CDR3 coding DNA: TGTGCCAGCAGTCTTACCGGGACAGGGGACCCCTACGAGCAGTACTTC. Translating gives CASSLTGTGDPYEQYF.

This rearrangement joins TRBV19 to TRBJ1-2; D gene uncertain. The CDR3 is made up of 14 amino acids. Germline V CDR1 and CDR2: LNHDA, SQIVND (reference sequence). V was pared by 5 bases and J by 7 bases, with 17 bases between. CDR3 DNA sequence: TGTGCCAGTAGTTGGCGGGATGGGAGACGTGGCTACACCTTC. This translates into CASSWRDGRRGYTF.

On this clone itself: One junction end disagrees with the germline gene, perhaps due to a read error. The gene calls are TRBV7-9 and TRBJ2-2; D perhaps matches TRBD2 (5 bases). From germline, CDR1 is SEHNR and CDR2 FQNEAQ (reference sequence). There are 15 residues in the CDR3. CDR3 protein: CASSLADRMTGEPFF. The CDR3 coding sequence is TGTGCCAGCAGCTTAGCCGATCGGATGACCGGGGAGCCGTTTTTT.

The rearrangement links TRBV6-6 to TRBJ1-1; a possible D gene is TRBD1 (6 bases). Germline CDR1 and CDR2: MNHNY and SVGAGI (reference sequence). The CDR3 length is 14 residues. V dropped 7 bases and J dropped 12 bases, with 24 bases sitting between them. The CDR3 is CASILISKGGETFF. For the CDR3, the DNA is TGTGCCAGCATCCTTATATCCAAAGGGGGTGAGACTTTCTTT.

The chain is built from TRBV5-5 and TRBJ2-7; no firm D call. CDR1 and CDR2 from the germline V gene are SGHKS and YYEKEE (reference sequence). Trimming cost V 4 bases and J 3 bases, with 8 bases left between them. The CDR3 consists of 12 residues. The CDR3 sequence: CASSPIYYEQYF. For the CDR3, the DNA is TGTGCCAGCAGCCCCATCTACTACGAGCAGTACTTC.

The rearrangement links TRBV5-1 to TRBJ2-3; tentatively, D is TRBD2 (6 bases). CDR3 length: 15 amino acids. The V and J ends lost 0 bases and 1 base respectively, with 9 bases between them. From germline, CDR1 is SGHRS and CDR2 YFSETQ. The CDR3 region has the DNA TGCGCCAGCAGCTTGGTAGGGGAGGGCACAGATACGCAGTATTTT. This sequence encodes CASSLVGEGTDTQYF.

The chain uses TRBV5-6 and TRBJ2-5; D may be TRBD2 (5 bases). The DNA end is more similar to TRBJ2-7, so the J call may be wrong. Germline loops: CDR1 SGHDT, CDR2 YYEEEE. This CDR3 comprises 17 residues. CDR3 region: CASRSQPRVGSLYEQYF. In nucleotides, the CDR3 is TGTGCCAGCAGATCCCAACCAAGAGTAGGGAGTCTCTACGAGCAGTACTTC.

The sample holds one count of this clone. The CDR3 protein is CASSFQNTEAFF. In DNA form, the CDR3 reads TGTGCCAGCAGCTTTCAGAACACTGAAGCTTTCTTT. V gene TRBV7-2 combines with J gene TRBJ1-1; no clear D gene. This CDR3 contains 12 residues. CDR1 and CDR2 (germline): SGHTA, FQGNSA. V was pared by 3 bases and J by 1 base, with 3 bases between.

The chain links TRBV6-5 to TRBJ1-2, with 7 nucleotides matching TRBD1. The V gene's germline CDR1 is MNHEY and CDR2 SVGAGI. Losses at the gene ends were 2 bases for V and 6 bases for J; bases not matched to a gene: 9. The CDR3 spans 15 residues. This CDR3 reads CASSYGWQGENGYTF. CDR3 in DNA: TGTGCCAGCAGTTACGGGTGGCAGGGGGAAAATGGCTACACCTTC.

This chain uses TRBV6-5 with TRBJ1-1; the D gene is possibly TRBD1 (5 bases). This CDR3 spans 13 amino acids. Trimming took off 2 bases at V and 1 base at J, with 5 bases between the two ends. The germline V gene encodes CDR1 MNHEY and CDR2 SVGAGI. CDR3 loop: CASSYGQNTEAFF. CDR3 bases: TGTGCCAGCAGTTACGGACAGAACACTGAAGCTTTCTTT.

The CDR3 loop reads CASSVSGVNTEAFF. CDR3 DNA sequence: TGTGCCAGCAGCGTTTCAGGGGTGAACACTGAAGCTTTCTTT. The chain links TRBV9 to TRBJ1-1, with D perhaps TRBD1 (6 bases). The ends were cut back, 2 bases at V and 0 bases at J, with 8 bases in the middle. Germline V lookup: CDR1 SGDLS, CDR2 YYNGEE. The CDR3 runs to 14 residues.

V gene TRBV20-1 combines with J gene TRBJ1-2, with D hard to call. This CDR3 region has 11 residues. V lost 3 bases and J 5 bases, leaving 7 bases between the germline ends. Per the germline V gene, CDR1 is DFQATT and CDR2 is SNEGSKA (reference sequence). CDR3 nucleotide sequence: TGCAGTGCTAGTGTCCGTTATGGCTACACCTTC. Translated: CSASVRYGYTF.

This sequence joins TRBV6-5 and TRBJ1-4, with TRBD1 as a possible D gene (6 bases). With 8 bases removed from V and 11 bases from J, the gap between germline ends came to 15 bases. CDR1 and CDR2 from the germline V gene are MNHEY and SVGAGI. The CDR3 totals 12 residues. Here the CDR3 reads CASGQRGGKLFF. Here the CDR3 DNA reads TGTGCCAGCGGACAGCGGGGAGGGAAACTGTTTTTT.

The V and J genes are TRBV5-4 and TRBJ2-1; 9 nucleotides agree with TRBD2. Germline values: CDR1 SGHNT, CDR2 YYREEE (reference sequence). This CDR3 spans 17 amino acids. The junction had 6 bases not matched to a gene; V was cut back by 2 bases and J by 0 bases. CDR3 nucleotides: TGTGCCAGCAGCTTAGCGGGGGGTTACAGCTCCTACAATGAGCAGTTCTTC. Translation: CASSLAGGYSSYNEQFF.

The chain carries TRBV6-1 and TRBJ2-4, with TRBD2 matching over 9 bases. The J segment lost 0 bases and the V segment lost 1 base, leaving 7 bases of the junction unmatched. The CDR3 contains 18 residues. Germline V lookup: CDR1 MNHNS, CDR2 SASEGT. This chain's CDR3 is CASSEVSGGMIAKNIQYF. DNA for the CDR3: TGTGCCAGCAGTGAAGTTAGCGGGGGCATGATAGCCAAAAACATTCAGTACTTC.

The gene calls are TRBV30 and TRBJ1-1; D possibly corresponds to TRBD1 (5 bases). The CDR3 extends over 13 amino acids. V was cut by 2 bases and J by 3 bases, with 10 bases left in between. Per germline, CDR1 GTSNPN and CDR2 SVGIG (reference sequence). The CDR3 nucleotides read TGTGCCTGGAGTTCGGGGGATTACACTGAAGCTTTCTTT. This gives the protein CAWSSGDYTEAFF. The full variable domain, completed using reference TRBV30 and TRBJ1-1, is SQTIHQWPATLVQPVGSPLSLECTVEGTSNPNLYWYRQAAGRGLQLLFYSVGIGQISSEVPQNLSASRPQDRQFILSSKKLLLSDSGFYLCAWSSGDYTEAFFGQGTRLTVV.

V gene TRBV5-1 combines with J gene TRBJ2-3, with 7 bases fitting TRBD2. The V gene's germline CDR1 is SGHRS and CDR2 YFSETQ. There are 14 residues in the CDR3. V dropped 1 base and J dropped 4; count of bases not matched to a gene: 3. This chain's CDR3 is CASSLTSEADTQYF. The CDR3 region has the DNA TGCGCCAGCAGCTTGACTAGCGAAGCAGATACGCAGTATTTT.

This clone appeared a single time. The rearrangement uses TRBV5-5 and TRBJ1-2, with D maybe TRBD1 (5 bases). This CDR3 has 15 amino acids. CDR1 and CDR2 from the germline V gene are SGHKS and YYEKEE (reference sequence). V was shortened by 2 bases and J by 1 base, with 12 bases between the two germline ends. As DNA, the CDR3 is TGTGCCAGCAGCTTCTTGCAGGGCCTTAACTATGGCTACACCTTC. As protein: CASSFLQGLNYGYTF.